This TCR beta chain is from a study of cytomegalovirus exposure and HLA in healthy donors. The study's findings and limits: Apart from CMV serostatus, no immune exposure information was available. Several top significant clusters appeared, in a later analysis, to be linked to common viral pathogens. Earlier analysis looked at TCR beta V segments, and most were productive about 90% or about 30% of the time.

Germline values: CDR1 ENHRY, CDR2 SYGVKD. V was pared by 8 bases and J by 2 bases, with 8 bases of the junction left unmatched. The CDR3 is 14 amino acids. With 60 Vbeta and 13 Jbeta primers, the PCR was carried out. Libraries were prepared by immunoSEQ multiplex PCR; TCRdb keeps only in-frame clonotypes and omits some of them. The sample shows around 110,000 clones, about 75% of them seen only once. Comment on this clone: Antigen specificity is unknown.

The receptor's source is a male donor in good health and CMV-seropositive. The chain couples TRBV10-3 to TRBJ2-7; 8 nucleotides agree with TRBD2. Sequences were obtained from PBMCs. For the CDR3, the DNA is TGTGCCATCGGGAGCGGGAGCCAGACCTACGAGCAGTACTTC. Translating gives CAIGSGSQTYEQYF.